This is a list of T cell receptor beta chains from one sample in a study of blood T cell repertoires in COVID-19. Using immunoSEQ multiplex PCR, the repertoire was profiled, and TCRdb retains in-frame clones only, with some absent. The sample holds over 150,000 clones, roughly nine tenths seen once. Sequencing was performed on peripheral blood. The receptors stem from a man aged 50-59 years with acute or convalescent COVID-19. Both conserved end residues are part of each CDR3. Each record gives: D gene, J gene, V gene, clone size, CDR3 protein, CDR3 DNA. A D gene is named only where the DNA matches it firmly. Not every row has a clone size; where given, it reads once, few, many or a size class.

D gene: -
J gene: TRBJ1-6
V gene: TRBV5-1
clone size: -
CDR3 protein: CASSFLSGINSPLHF
CDR3 DNA: TGCGCCAGCAGCTTTTTATCGGGGATTAATTCACCCCTCCACTTT

D gene: -
J gene: TRBJ2-2
V gene: TRBV6-1
clone size: -
CDR3 protein: CASSEQLTGWTGELFF
CDR3 DNA: TGTGCCAGCAGTGAACAATTGACAGGTTGGACCGGGGAGCTGTTTTTT

D gene: -
J gene: TRBJ1-2
V gene: TRBV28
clone size: once
CDR3 protein: CASSPLAGAPSGYTF
CDR3 DNA: TGTGCCAGCAGCCCCTTGGCCGGAGCTCCTTCCGGCTACACCTTC

D gene: TRBD1
J gene: TRBJ1-2
V gene: TRBV7-2
clone size: -
CDR3 protein: CASSLDRGGTSYTF
CDR3 DNA: TGTGCCAGCAGCTTAGACAGGGGAGGTACTAGCTACACCTTC

D gene: -
J gene: TRBJ2-6
V gene: TRBV18
clone size: few
CDR3 protein: CASSPSYRAGANVLTF
CDR3 DNA: TGTGCCAGCTCACCTAGCTACAGGGCTGGGGCCAACGTCCTGACTTTC

D gene: TRBD2
J gene: TRBJ2-1
V gene: TRBV2
clone size: -
CDR3 protein: CASSPGLATYNEQFF
CDR3 DNA: TGTGCCAGCAGCCCGGGACTAGCGACCTACAATGAGCAGTTCTTC

D gene: TRBD1
J gene: TRBJ1-2
V gene: TRBV11-2
clone size: -
CDR3 protein: CASSFGQGDYGYTF
CDR3 DNA: TGTGCCAGCAGCTTTGGACAGGGGGACTATGGCTACACCTTC

D gene: -
J gene: TRBJ1-3
V gene: TRBV7-2
clone size: -
CDR3 protein: CASSLESGLGNTIYF
CDR3 DNA: TGTGCCAGCAGCTTAGAGTCAGGGCTCGGAAACACCATATATTTT

D gene: TRBD1
J gene: TRBJ2-2
V gene: TRBV10-3
clone size: few
CDR3 protein: CAISGSTGGADTGELFF
CDR3 DNA: TGTGCCATCAGTGGAAGCACAGGGGGCGCGGACACCGGGGAGCTGTTTTTT

D gene: TRBD2
J gene: TRBJ2-5
V gene: TRBV29-1
clone size: -
CDR3 protein: CSVNLAGRYQETQYF
CDR3 DNA: TGCAGCGTTAACCTAGCGGGACGGTACCAAGAGACCCAGTACTTC

D gene: -
J gene: TRBJ2-7
V gene: TRBV27
clone size: -
CDR3 protein: CASSLSRGYEQYF
CDR3 DNA: TGTGCCAGCAGTTTATCACGGGGCTACGAGCAGTACTTC